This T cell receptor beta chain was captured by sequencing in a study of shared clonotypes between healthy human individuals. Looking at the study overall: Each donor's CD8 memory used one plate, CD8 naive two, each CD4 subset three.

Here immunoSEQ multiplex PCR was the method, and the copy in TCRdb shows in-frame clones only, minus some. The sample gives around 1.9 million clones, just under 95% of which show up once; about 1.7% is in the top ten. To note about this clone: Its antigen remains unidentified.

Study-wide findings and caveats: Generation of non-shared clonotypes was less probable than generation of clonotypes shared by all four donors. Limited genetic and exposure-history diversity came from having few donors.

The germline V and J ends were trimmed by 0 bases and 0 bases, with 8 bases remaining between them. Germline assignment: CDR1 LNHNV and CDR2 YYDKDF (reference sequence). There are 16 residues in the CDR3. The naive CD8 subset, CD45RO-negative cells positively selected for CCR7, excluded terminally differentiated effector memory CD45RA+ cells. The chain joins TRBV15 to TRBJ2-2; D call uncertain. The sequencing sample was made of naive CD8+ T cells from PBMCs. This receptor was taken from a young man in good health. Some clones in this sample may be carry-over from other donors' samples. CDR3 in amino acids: CATSRDPIANTGELFF. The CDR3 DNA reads TGTGCCACCAGCAGAGATCCCATCGCGAACACCGGGGAGCTGTTTTTT.